The clone carrying this T cell receptor (beta chain) came up once. Sequenced by immunoSEQ multiplex PCR; TCRdb stores in-frame clones only, minus some. The table includes 38,000 or so clones, about 91% detected once. V lost 0 bases and J lost 0, with 6 bases in between. The V gene's germline CDR1 is SGHVS and CDR2 FQNEAQ. The CDR3 loop spans 14 amino acids. This record comes from a study of T cell changes during pregnancy in multiple sclerosis. The specimen comprised CD8+ T cells from peripheral blood mononuclear cells, sampled before pregnancy. This rearrangement joins TRBV7-8 to TRBJ2-7; no definite D call. This clonotype was obtained from a female donor with multiple sclerosis, enrolled in a pregnancy study. Here the CDR3 DNA reads TGTGCCAGCAGCTTAGCGGCCAGCTCCTACGAGCAGTACTTC. As protein: CASSLAASSYEQYF.